This T cell receptor beta chain was captured by sequencing in a study of beta chain features in type 1 diabetes. As for the study in general: All samples yielded some 110 million examined sorted cells.

As for this clone: What it binds is not known.

The ends lost 2 bases at V and 3 bases at J; junction bases unmatched: 14. The CDR3 runs to 19 residues. The germline CDR1 and CDR2 sequences are MDHEN and SYDVKM. Points from the study as a whole: cDNA-based sequencing might over-represent cells highly expressing TCR. The study found that naive, central memory and Treg TCRB repertoires appeared more similar in patients than in healthy donors. Patients with type 1 diabetes showed fewer VDJ junction insertions and more deletions.

All of the isolated RNA was reverse transcribed, so expressed TCRB transcripts were sequenced. Clones were sequenced by immunoSEQ multiplex PCR, and TCRdb holds only the in-frame ones, with some missing. Of about 930,000 clones detected, 15% to 20% appear once; the ten largest clones hold around 0.02%. What was sequenced was naive CD4+ T cells from blood. The clonotype originates from a young woman in good health. The chain combines TRBV28 with TRBJ2-1, with 9 bases matching TRBD2. The CDR3 coding sequence is TGTGCCAGCAGTTTAGGCGGGAGGGGTTGGATTGGAAACTACAATGAGCAGTTCTTC. Translation: CASSLGGRGWIGNYNEQFF.